The 21 T cell receptor beta chains below come from one sample, sequenced in a study of TIL therapy for anti-PD-1-resistant metastatic lung cancer. Time point defined: pre-treatment sample, taken before nivolumab and TIL therapy. The immunoSEQ assay was v3. Repertoires were generated with immunoSEQ multiplex PCR, while TCRdb's copy carries only in-frame clones and drops some. This repertoire shows about 55,000 clones, 75% to 90% found once; its top ten account for nearly 3%. The sequencing here drew on blood, taken at baseline. The receptor set was obtained from a person aged 25 to 80 with non-small cell lung cancer.

This clone was counted once. The chain combines TRBV5-1 with TRBJ2-2; 8 nucleotides line up with TRBD2. The CDR3 spans 17 residues. With V trimmed by 2 bases and J by 4 bases, 10 bases remained unmatched. The V gene's germline CDR1 is SGHRS and CDR2 YFSETQ. CDR3 coding DNA: TGCGCCAGCAGCTTTTCCACCCGGGGGGGCCGCACCGGGGAGCTGTTTTTT. Residues: CASSFSTRGGRTGELFF.

The genes are TRBV5-6 and TRBJ2-7; D is unclear. Germline V gene sequence: CDR1 SGHDT, CDR2 YYEEEE. V lost 3 bases and J 4 bases, leaving 14 bases between the germline ends. The CDR3 extends over 14 amino acids. This chain's CDR3 is CASSYVSRSYEQYF. CDR3 coding DNA: TGTGCCAGCAGCTACGTCTCCCGGAGTTACGAGCAGTACTTC.

This chain joins TRBV5-1 and TRBJ2-7, with D unclear. Trimming took 0 bases from V and 2 from J, leaving 6 bases between them. The CDR3 runs 13 residues. Germline V CDR1 and CDR2: SGHRS, YFSETQ. The CDR3 here is CASSLGAPYEQYF. In nucleotides, the CDR3 is TGCGCCAGCAGCTTGGGGGCCCCCTACGAGCAGTACTTC.

The chain recombines TRBV19 with TRBJ2-4; 9 bases match TRBD2. Germline assignment: CDR1 LNHDA and CDR2 SQIVND (reference sequence). V trimming: 5 bases; J trimming: 6 bases; junction bases outside the gene matches: 5. This CDR3 contains 14 residues. The CDR3 loop reads CASSSQAGGNIQYF. Here the CDR3 DNA reads TGTGCCAGTAGTTCCCAAGCGGGAGGAAACATTCAGTACTTC.

The chain has TRBV28 and TRBJ2-3, with 11 bases aligning to TRBD2. The CDR3 length is 16 residues. Germline-derived CDR1 and CDR2 are MDHEN and SYDVKM. V lost 11 bases and J lost 0; bases outside the gene matches: 10. The CDR3 loop is CAASVGLAGSTDTQYF. Written as DNA, the CDR3 is TGTGCCGCTTCCGTCGGACTAGCGGGTAGCACAGATACGCAGTATTTT.

The count of this clone is one. The genes are TRBV30 and TRBJ1-1; D is unclear. The CDR3 covers 14 residues. CDR1 GTSNPN and CDR2 SVGIG come from the germline V gene (reference sequence). With 2 bases removed from V and 2 bases from J, the gap between germline ends came to 12 bases. The CDR3 sequence is CAWSQNPGNTEAFF. The CDR3 DNA reads TGTGCCTGGAGTCAAAACCCGGGCAACACTGAAGCTTTCTTT.

The chain uses TRBV7-9 and TRBJ1-4; 7 bases are a match to TRBD1. The CDR3 runs to 15 residues. Germline CDR1 SEHNR, CDR2 FQNEAQ (reference sequence). Trimming removed 5 bases from V and 7 bases from J; junction bases left unmatched: 10. The CDR3 reads CASSLQTGFGEKLFF. CDR3 bases: TGTGCCAGCAGCCTACAGACAGGGTTTGGTGAAAAACTGTTTTTT.

This clone was seen a handful of times. The chain has TRBV5-1 and TRBJ1-2, with 10 bases identical to TRBD1. Germline V gene data show CDR1 as SGHRS and CDR2 as YFSETQ. This CDR3 has 15 amino acids. With 0 bases clipped from V and 3 bases from J, the junction kept 2 bases outside the gene matches. CDR3 loop: CASSLEGQGYYGYTF. The DNA for the CDR3 is TGCGCCAGCAGCTTGGAGGGACAGGGGTACTATGGCTACACCTTC.

The chain couples TRBV2 to TRBJ2-3, with TRBD2 matching over 15 bases. Germline CDR1 is SNHLY and CDR2 is FYNNEI. V gave up 8 bases and J gave up 4 bases; unmatched junction bases: 7. The length of the CDR3 is 16 residues. CDR3 coding DNA: TGTGCCAGCCGCGTTGGACTAGCGGGGGGGCCAGATACGCAGTATTTT. This encodes CASRVGLAGGPDTQYF. Drawing the rest from reference TRBV2 and TRBJ2-3, the complete variable domain is EPEVTQTPSHQVTQMGQEVILRCVPISNHLYFYWYRQILGQKVEFLVSFYNNEISEKSEIFDDQFSVERPDGSNFTLKIRSTKLEDSAMYFCASRVGLAGGPDTQYFGPGTRLTVL.

The chain recombines TRBV5-1 with TRBJ1-1; no clear D. Trimming removed 4 bases from V and 1 base from J, with 11 bases in between. The CDR3 runs to 14 residues. CDR1 is SGHRS and CDR2 is YFSETQ in the germline V gene. For the CDR3, the DNA is TGCGCCAGCAGCACGATGGGGAGGAACACTGAAGCTTTCTTT. Translation: CASSTMGRNTEAFF.

This clone was observed a single time. The gene calls are TRBV29-1 and TRBJ1-5, with D possibly matching TRBD1 (5 bases). This CDR3 is built from 13 residues. V was cut by 2 bases and J by 2 bases, with 7 bases left in between. Germline-derived CDR1 and CDR2 are SQVTM and ANQGSEA. In nucleotides, the CDR3 is TGCAGCGTTGAACAGGGCGGCAATCAGCCCCAGCATTTT. Amino acid sequence: CSVEQGGNQPQHF.

The chain couples TRBV29-1 to TRBJ2-5; D gene ambiguous. CDR1 and CDR2 from the germline V gene are SQVTM and ANQGSEA. Trimming cost V 7 bases and J 5 bases, with 8 bases left between them. This CDR3 has 10 residues. The CDR3 region has the DNA TGCAGCGCCGAAGGGGAGACCCAGTACTTC. Translation gives CSAEGETQYF.

V and J are TRBV6-6 and TRBJ2-1; possible D gene TRBD1, 6 bases. CDR1 is MNHNY and CDR2 is SVGAGI in the germline V gene (reference sequence). There are 11 residues in the CDR3. V was shortened by 9 bases and J by 4 bases, with 7 bases between the two germline ends. CDR3 amino acids: CASTGYNEQFF. The CDR3 nucleotides are TGTGCCAGTACAGGGTACAATGAGCAGTTCTTC.

This clone was observed a single time. The chain carries TRBV3-1 (or the pseudogene TRBV3-2) and TRBJ2-3; the D gene is possibly TRBD2 (6 bases). Germline CDR1 LGHDT, CDR2 YNNKEL (reference sequence). The CDR3 contains 17 residues. V shed 0 bases and J shed 8 bases, with 21 bases lying between them. In DNA, the CDR3 is TGTGCCAGCAGCCAAGATCCCGGGTCTAGCGCAAGGGGTACGCAGTATTTT. Protein product: CASSQDPGSSARGTQYF.

The chain is built from TRBV11-2 and TRBJ2-3; 9 bases agree with TRBD2. The ends lost 1 base at V and 0 bases at J; junction bases unmatched: 5. The CDR3 has 17 amino acids. Germline V gene data show CDR1 as SGHAT and CDR2 as FQNNGV. The CDR3 sequence: CASSLGLADPSTDTQYF. The DNA of the CDR3 is TGTGCCAGCAGCTTAGGACTAGCGGACCCTAGCACAGATACGCAGTATTTT.

This chain links TRBV10-3 with TRBJ2-1; the match to TRBD2 covers 9 bases. V shed 2 bases, J shed 7 bases, and the junction held 12 bases outside the gene matches. CDR3 length: 17 amino acids. Germline loops: CDR1 ENHRY, CDR2 SYGVKD. CDR3 DNA: TGTGCCATCAGTGAGCCTAGCTACGCGGGGGGGCCGAATGAGCAGTTCTTC. It is translated as CAISEPSYAGGPNEQFF.

The chain links TRBV7-6 to TRBJ2-3, with D maybe TRBD2 (7 bases). CDR3 length equals 15 residues. Looked up from germline, CDR1 is SGHVS and CDR2 is FNYEAQ. V lost 0 bases and J 3 bases, leaving 10 bases between the germline ends. CDR3 nucleotide sequence: TGTGCCAGCAGCTTAGCGGGGGGGCCTACAGATACGCAGTATTTT. Its translation: CASSLAGGPTDTQYF.

This chain connects TRBV19 to TRBJ1-4; unclear D gene. Per germline, CDR1 LNHDA and CDR2 SQIVND (reference sequence). V gave up 3 bases and J gave up 8 bases, with 13 bases separating them. This CDR3 is built from 14 residues. The CDR3 DNA is TGTGCCAGTAGTATTCTGGCAGTAGGCGAAAAACTGTTTTTT. Translation gives CASSILAVGEKLFF.

Here the CDR3 DNA reads TGTGCCAGCAGCTTTAGGAGCACTGACGAGCAGTACTTC. Translating it yields CASSFRSTDEQYF. The gene calls are TRBV5-8 and TRBJ2-5; D is uncertain. The closer fit of TRBJ2-7 to the DNA end suggests the J call may be wrong. CDR1 is SGHTS and CDR2 is YDEGEE in the germline V gene. This CDR3 is 13 amino acids long.

J is TRBJ2-7 and V is TRBV7-9, with D possibly being TRBD1 or TRBD2 (5 bases each). This CDR3 comprises 13 residues. Germline V gene sequence: CDR1 SEHNR, CDR2 FQNEAQ (reference sequence). V was shortened by 7 bases and J by 2 bases, with 12 bases between the two germline ends. The CDR3 reads CASTWDATYEQYF. CDR3 DNA: TGTGCCAGCACTTGGGACGCAACCTACGAGCAGTACTTC.

The table lists this clone with a count of one. The chain couples TRBV19 to TRBJ2-1, with 13 positions matching TRBD2. After removal of 5 bases from V and 4 bases from J, the junction contained 5 bases not matched to a gene. Germline V lookup: CDR1 LNHDA, CDR2 SQIVND (reference sequence). This CDR3 is 16 amino acids long. The DNA of the CDR3 is TGTGCCAGTAGTTCCCGGACTAGCGGGGGATACAATGAGCAGTTCTTC. It yields the protein CASSSRTSGGYNEQFF. Full variable domain (outside the CDR3, taken from reference TRBV19 and TRBJ2-1): DGGITQSPKYLFRKEGQNVTLSCEQNLNHDAMYWYRQDPGQGLRLIYYSQIVNDFQKGDIAEGYSVSREKKESFPLTVTSAQKNPTAFYLCASSSRTSGGYNEQFFGPGTRLTVL.